The TCR beta chain under discussion was sequenced for a study of blood T cell repertoires in COVID-19. Study in general: COVID-19 samples from acute and convalescent phases originated in the United States, Italy and Spain. PBMCs, B-cell-depleted T cells, or T cells were the source of the cDNA or gDNA that made up the material.

CDR3 length: 15 residues. As handled by the study authors: Amplification of reference gene primers provided the estimated nucleated cell counts. Profiled with immunoSEQ multiplex PCR; TCRdb holds only in-frame clones, not every one. V and J calls and clone size are given by that table; D and trimming were obtained from the DNA. The sample shows 300,000 or so clones, roughly 88% of them seen only once. Sequenced input: peripheral blood. The TCR was taken from a woman in her 30s who had recovered from COVID-19. This chain connects TRBV21-1 to TRBJ1-4. TRBV21-1 corresponds to a pseudogene. The CDR3, as DNA: TGTGCCAGCAGCAAGAGCGGGGCCTTTAATGAAAAACTGTTTTTT. It yields the protein CASSKSGAFNEKLFF.